These 27 T cell receptor beta chains were all obtained from the same sample, sequenced in a study of CD8+ T cells in alopecia areata. It was cDNA, reverse transcribed from extracted RNA, that served as the sequencing template. TCRdb keeps only in-frame clones here, not all; method: immunoSEQ multiplex PCR. The sample contains about 160,000 clones, under 70% of which appear only once. The sample's treatment: oral pan-JAK inhibitor, 5-10 mg twice daily. The sample consisted of CD4+ T cells sorted from blood, taken at week 4, from a patient treated with tofacitinib. The source of these receptors is a human donor with alopecia areata.

The chain has TRBV7-6 and TRBJ2-2; 7 bases align to TRBD1. Per the germline V gene, CDR1 is SGHVS and CDR2 is FNYEAQ. The CDR3 totals 15 residues. Trimming at V came to 6 bases and at J to 4 bases, leaving 8 bases not matched to a gene. The CDR3 loop reads CASSFQGESTGELFF. CDR3 sequence (DNA): TGTGCCAGCAGTTTTCAGGGGGAGAGCACCGGGGAGCTGTTTTTT.

V usage is TRBV11-2 and J usage is TRBJ2-7, with D perhaps given as TRBD1 or TRBD2 (5 bases each). Trimming pared 0 bases from V and 4 bases from J, leaving 16 bases between. The CDR3 spans 16 residues. Per germline, CDR1 SGHAT and CDR2 FQNNGV. CDR3 sequence reads: CASSLDWDRPGYEQYF. In DNA form, the CDR3 reads TGTGCCAGCAGCTTAGATTGGGACCGCCCAGGATACGAGCAGTACTTC. The full variable domain, completed using reference TRBV11-2 and TRBJ2-7, is EAGVAQSPRYKIIEKRQSVAFWCNPISGHATLYWYQQILGQGPKLLIQFQNNGVVDDSQLPKDRFSAERLKGVDSTLKIQPAKLEDSAVYLCASSLDWDRPGYEQYFGPGTRLTVT.

This clone showed up just a few times. V and J are TRBV12-5 and TRBJ2-1; 7 bases align to TRBD1. Trimming cost V 6 bases and J 6 bases; bases outside gene matches: 2. There are 12 residues in the CDR3. Germline CDR1 LGHNT, CDR2 FRNRAP. CDR3 loop: CASGDRVNEQFF. The CDR3 DNA reads as TGTGCTAGTGGAGACAGGGTCAATGAGCAGTTCTTC.

This clone was seen a few times. The chain is built from TRBV7-2 and TRBJ2-7; 8 bases fit TRBD1. The CDR3 covers 15 residues. The V gene's germline CDR1 is SGHTA and CDR2 FQGNSA. The trim removed 4 bases at V and 0 bases at J, leaving 5 bases unmatched. DNA for the CDR3: TGTGCCAGCAGCTCCGACAGGGGCTTCTCCTACGAGCAGTACTTC. Translation gives CASSSDRGFSYEQYF.

J is TRBJ1-2 and V is TRBV30, with 7 nucleotides matching TRBD1. The germline V gene encodes CDR1 GTSNPN and CDR2 SVGIG (reference sequence). This CDR3 spans 14 amino acids. The trim removed 1 base at V and 2 bases at J, leaving 4 bases unmatched. For the CDR3, the DNA is TGTGCCTGGAGTGAGGGACAGCGGAACTATGGCTACACCTTC. Its translation is CAWSEGQRNYGYTF. Supplemented by reference TRBV30 and TRBJ1-2, the full variable domain reads SQTIHQWPATLVQPVGSPLSLECTVEGTSNPNLYWYRQAAGRGLQLLFYSVGIGQISSEVPQNLSASRPQDRQFILSSKKLLLSDSGFYLCAWSEGQRNYGYTFGSGTRLTVV.

This clone has only a few counts. The chain has TRBV29-1 and TRBJ2-1; D is unresolved. Trimming pared 6 bases from V and 2 bases from J, leaving 8 bases between. The CDR3 sequence is 12 residues long. Germline V CDR1 and CDR2: SQVTM, ANQGSEA. The CDR3 reads CSVPSPYNEQFF. CDR3 DNA: TGCAGCGTCCCGTCTCCCTACAATGAGCAGTTCTTC.

This chain links TRBV2 with TRBJ2-3; tentative D call: TRBD2 (6 bases). The germline CDR1 and CDR2 sequences are SNHLY and FYNNEI. The CDR3 sequence is 15 residues long. Trimming pared 4 bases from V and 0 bases from J, leaving 11 bases between. This CDR3 is CASSVERASTDTQYF. For the CDR3, the DNA is TGTGCCAGCAGTGTTGAGCGGGCCAGCACAGATACGCAGTATTTT.

This chain connects TRBV4-3 to TRBJ2-5; D call uncertain. The CDR3 totals 13 residues. V was trimmed by 4 bases and J by 2 bases, leaving 8 bases between them. Looked up from germline, CDR1 is LGHNA and CDR2 is YSLEER. CDR3 region: CASSLRIQETQYF. CDR3 bases: TGCGCCAGCAGCCTCAGGATACAAGAGACCCAGTACTTC.

The CDR3 here is CASSEDVKVHGYTF. The CDR3 DNA follows: TGTGCCAGCAGTGAAGATGTAAAGGTCCATGGCTACACCTTC. J is TRBJ1-2 and V is TRBV25-1; D is ambiguous. Germline V lookup: CDR1 MGHDK, CDR2 SYGVNS. This CDR3 is 14 amino acids long. V was pared by 2 bases and J by 6 bases, with 13 bases between.

This sequence joins TRBV27 and TRBJ2-3; 7 bases match TRBD2. Germline trimming cut 5 bases from V and 5 bases from J; bases unmatched to any gene: 13. From germline, CDR1 is MNHEY and CDR2 SMNVEV (reference sequence). This CDR3 is built from 16 residues. CDR3 in DNA: TGTGCCAGCAGTATCCGGGGACCCTTAGCGGGAGATACGCAGTATTTT. Encoded protein: CASSIRGPLAGDTQYF.

The chain has TRBV7-9 and TRBJ1-2; D unresolved. V gave up 3 bases and J gave up 3 bases, with 8 bases separating them. Germline V gene data show CDR1 as SEHNR and CDR2 as FQNEAQ (reference sequence). CDR3 length: 13 residues. The DNA for the CDR3 is TGTGCCAGCAGCTTCGAGGGAGACTATGGCTACACCTTC. Translation gives CASSFEGDYGYTF.

The chain recombines TRBV11-2 with TRBJ2-3; D tentatively fits TRBD1 or TRBD2 (5 bases each). The CDR3 extends over 16 amino acids. Germline V gives CDR1 SGHAT, CDR2 FQNNGV. V lost 5 bases to trimming and J lost 0 bases, with 15 bases between them. Here the CDR3 DNA reads TGTGCCAGCAGCCCGGGATGGACAACTAGCACAGATACGCAGTATTTT. Residues: CASSPGWTTSTDTQYF. Using reference TRBV11-2 and TRBJ2-3 for the parts outside the CDR3, the full variable domain is EAGVAQSPRYKIIEKRQSVAFWCNPISGHATLYWYQQILGQGPKLLIQFQNNGVVDDSQLPKDRFSAERLKGVDSTLKIQPAKLEDSAVYLCASSPGWTTSTDTQYFGPGTRLTVL.

The CDR3 DNA is TGTGCCAGCAGCTTCGGCCAGGGAGGTGCAGATACGCAGTATTTT. This encodes CASSFGQGGADTQYF. The chain has TRBV7-3 and TRBJ2-3, with a tentative D call TRBD2 (6 bases). Deletions cut 3 bases from V and 4 bases from J, with 14 bases between. Germline V CDR1 and CDR2: SGHTA, FQGTGA. There are 15 residues in the CDR3.

This chain connects TRBV4-2 to TRBJ2-5; 8 bases fit TRBD2. The CDR3 loop spans 13 amino acids. In germline, CDR1 is LGHNA, CDR2 YNFKEQ. The V and J ends lost 0 bases and 7 bases, in that order; junction bases with no gene match: 1. The CDR3 nucleotides are TGTGCCAGCAGCCAAGAAGCGGGGGTGACCCAGTACTTC. Protein product: CASSQEAGVTQYF.

As regards this clone: The junction differs from germline at one of its ends, possibly a read error. The V and J genes are TRBV2 and TRBJ1-2; 8 bases fit TRBD1. Per the germline V gene, CDR1 is SNHLY and CDR2 is FYNNEI. This CDR3 contains 12 residues. CDR3 DNA sequence: TGTGCCAGCAGTGAGACAGGGGATGGCTGCACCTTC. This sequence encodes CASSETGDGCTF.

The CDR3 spells CASNPRSGGIYGYTF. DNA for the CDR3: TGTGCCAGCAACCCACGGTCAGGGGGGATCTATGGCTACACCTTC. The V gene is TRBV2, the J gene TRBJ1-2, with 7 nucleotides matching TRBD1. After removal of 7 bases from V and 4 bases from J, the junction contained 12 bases not matched to a gene. The CDR3 has 15 residues. The germline gives CDR1 SNHLY, CDR2 FYNNEI.

The chain is built from TRBV18 and TRBJ2-7, with 8 bases lining up with TRBD1. CDR1 is KGHSH and CDR2 is LQKENI in the germline V gene. J was trimmed by 2 bases and V by 3 bases; bases with no gene match: 3. The CDR3 consists of 14 residues. The CDR3 bases are TGTGCCAGCTCACCGAGGGGACAGGCCTACGAGCAGTACTTC. Translating it yields CASSPRGQAYEQYF.

V gene TRBV7-9 combines with J gene TRBJ2-7, with TRBD1 matching 7 bases. V shed 5 bases, J shed 1 base, and the junction held 11 bases outside the gene matches. Germline values: CDR1 SEHNR, CDR2 FQNEAQ (reference sequence). CDR3 length: 16 amino acids. CDR3 sequence reads: CASSVTGPPSSYEQYF. In DNA, the CDR3 is TGTGCCAGCAGCGTGACAGGGCCCCCTTCTTCCTACGAGCAGTACTTC.

V usage is TRBV5-4 and J usage is TRBJ2-7; TRBD1 matches at 8 bases. Germline CDR1 and CDR2: SGHNT and YYREEE (reference sequence). V lost 4 bases, J lost 2 bases, and 5 bases stayed unmatched. This CDR3 comprises 14 residues. CDR3 residues: CASSRRDRPYEQYF. In DNA, the CDR3 is TGTGCCAGCAGCCGCCGGGACAGGCCCTACGAGCAGTACTTC.

This clone was seen only a few times. The V gene is TRBV4-3, the J gene TRBJ2-1; 11 nucleotides match TRBD2. Germline loops: CDR1 LGHNA, CDR2 YSLEER. CDR3 size: 15 residues. Losses at the gene ends were 3 bases for V and 8 bases for J; bases not matched to a gene: 6. The CDR3 region is CASSQDGTSGYEQFF. The CDR3, as DNA: TGCGCCAGCAGCCAGGACGGGACTAGCGGTTATGAGCAGTTCTTC.

This chain uses TRBV2 with TRBJ2-7; D may be TRBD1 or TRBD2 (6 bases each). V lost 8 bases to trimming and J lost 3 bases, with 14 bases between them. The CDR3 runs to 13 residues. Germline-derived CDR1 and CDR2 are SNHLY and FYNNEI. The CDR3 loop is CASGGQGLYEQYF. The CDR3 bases are TGTGCCAGCGGGGGGCAGGGTCTCTACGAGCAGTACTTC.

This clone was seen only a few times. V is TRBV5-4 and J is TRBJ2-7, with D possibly being TRBD1 or TRBD2 (5 bases each). CDR1 SGHNT and CDR2 YYREEE come from the germline V gene (reference sequence). V was trimmed by 7 bases and J by 8 bases, leaving 22 bases between them. CDR3 length: 14 amino acids. The CDR3 protein is CASGSGEYEDKQYF. For the CDR3, the DNA is TGTGCCAGCGGTTCTGGGGAGTATGAGGACAAGCAGTACTTC.

This chain connects TRBV6-5 to TRBJ1-1; possibly TRBD1 for D (6 bases). V dropped 2 bases and J dropped 1 base, with 8 bases sitting between them. This CDR3 region has 14 residues. Germline V CDR1 and CDR2: MNHEY, SVGAGI. The CDR3 sequence is CASSYTGRNTEAFF. CDR3 sequence (DNA): TGTGCCAGCAGTTACACAGGGCGGAACACTGAAGCTTTCTTT.

In nucleotides, the CDR3 is TGTGCCTGGGGAATAGATACGCAGTATTTT. Translated, it gives CAWGIDTQYF. The chain joins TRBV30 to TRBJ2-3; D ambiguous. CDR3 length: 10 amino acids. The ends were cut back, 5 bases at V and 5 bases at J, with 5 bases in the middle. Germline V gene lookup returns CDR1 GTSNPN and CDR2 SVGIG (reference sequence).

J is TRBJ1-2 and V is TRBV30, with unresolved D. The V and J ends lost 0 bases and 8 bases respectively, with 19 bases between them. The CDR3 contains 15 residues. The V gene's germline CDR1 is GTSNPN and CDR2 SVGIG (reference sequence). This chain's CDR3 is CAWSVFPELIWGYTF. Here the CDR3 DNA reads TGTGCCTGGAGTGTATTCCCAGAGTTAATATGGGGCTACACCTTC.

This clone has more than one count but fewer than ten. The J gene is TRBJ2-7, the V gene TRBV7-2; D not resolved. V was cut by 0 bases and J by 1 base, with 10 bases left in between. The CDR3 covers 15 residues. Germline V gene data show CDR1 as SGHTA and CDR2 as FQGNSA. CDR3 protein: CASSLAGAPSYEQYF. CDR3 coding DNA: TGTGCCAGCAGCTTAGCGGGTGCCCCTTCCTACGAGCAGTACTTC.

The rearrangement links TRBV7-2 to TRBJ1-6; 7 nucleotides match TRBD1. The CDR3 has 14 residues. Germline V gene lookup returns CDR1 SGHTA and CDR2 FQGNSA. V shed 1 base, J shed 9 bases, and the junction held 3 bases outside the gene matches. CDR3 coding DNA: TGTGCCAGCAGCTTAGATCAGGGGGGTTCACCCCTCCACTTT. This gives the protein CASSLDQGGSPLHF.